This TCR beta chain stems from a study of T cell responses to AZD1222 COVID-19 vaccine. Per the germline V gene, CDR1 is LNHNV and CDR2 is YYDKDF (reference sequence). The V end lost 5 bases, the J end lost 4 bases, and 11 bases lay between the germline ends. The CDR3 spans 13 residues. Turning to this clone: The antigen remains unidentified.

TCRdb's table, derived via immunoSEQ multiplex PCR, lists solely in-frame clones and lacks some. The table records 130,000 to 150,000 clones, about 81% of them present only once. The study, taken as a whole, reports: After two AZD1222 doses, spike-specific TCR breadth and depth rose versus day 0.

V is TRBV15 and J is TRBJ2-5, with D perhaps given as TRBD1 or TRBD2 (6 bases each). This clonotype was sampled from an adult in good health. This specimen consisted of peripheral blood, obtained on day 0 of MenACWY control vaccination. The CDR3, as DNA: TGTGCCACCAGCTTCGGGGGCAGAGAGACCCAGTACTTC. Translation: CATSFGGRETQYF.